This entry is about one TCR beta chain. Its target is not known. This CDR3 has 17 residues. Unmatched junction bases numbered 8, after V lost 7 bases and J lost 0 bases. In germline, CDR1 is SNHLY, CDR2 FYNNEI. The data originate from a study of cytomegalovirus exposure and HLA in healthy donors. Study-level background: An earlier analysis identified more than 95 million unique TCR beta sequences in approximately 190 million T cells.

PCR primers comprised 60 Vbeta and 13 Jbeta primers. Sequencing used immunoSEQ multiplex PCR; TCRdb keeps in-frame clones, though not all of them. Of around 53,000 clones listed, around four fifths are singletons. There were likely unrecorded immune exposures, though donors were nominally healthy when sampled. Study-wide points: Later on, an analysis showed TCR association rates differing by HLA locus, with DRB1 the most and HLA-C the fewest. In an earlier analysis, about 87% or about 30%: the productive usage of most TCR beta V segments.

The TCR originated in a man between 45 and 60 years old in good health and CMV-seronegative. This chain joins TRBV2 and TRBJ2-6; 8 bases match TRBD1. Sequencing input: PBMCs. As DNA, the CDR3 is TGTGCCAGCACCCGTACAGGGGGAAACTCTGGGGCCAACGTCCTGACTTTC. Its translation: CASTRTGGNSGANVLTF.